These 9 T cell receptor beta chains share one sample of origin, sequenced in a study of control samples from healthy donors and cancer patients. The assay was immunoSEQ multiplex PCR, and TCRdb's table has in-frame clones only and misses some. The sample's table shows about 200,000 clones. The sample was blood. The receptors here all came from a woman in her 30s in good health.

The chain links TRBV7-9 to TRBJ1-6; D call uncertain. CDR1 and CDR2 from the germline V gene are SEHNR and FQNEAQ (reference sequence). V lost 4 bases and J lost 8, with 15 bases in between. CDR3 length equals 15 residues. CDR3 sequence reads: CASSSTTIGYSPLHF. DNA for the CDR3: TGTGCCAGCAGCTCGACAACTATAGGGTATTCACCCCTCCACTTT.

The gene calls are TRBV10-3 and TRBJ1-2, with 7 positions matching TRBD1. CDR3 length: 15 residues. The V gene end was trimmed by 4 bases and the J gene end by 1 base; junction bases not matched to a gene: 6. Per the germline V gene, CDR1 is ENHRY and CDR2 is SYGVKD. The CDR3 spells CAISVGQELNYGYTF. The CDR3 nucleotides read TGTGCCATCAGTGTAGGACAGGAACTTAACTATGGCTACACCTTC.

The chain has TRBV6-4 and TRBJ1-6; D gene unclear. The germline V and J ends were trimmed by 4 bases and 5 bases, with 12 bases remaining between them. The CDR3 sequence is 15 residues long. Germline lookup yields CDR1 MRHNA and CDR2 SNTAGT. CDR3 bases: TGTGCCAGCAGTGCTCGGCGGGCTAATAATTCACCCCTCCACTTT. Its translation: CASSARRANNSPLHF.

This chain uses TRBV4-1 with TRBJ2-2, with D perhaps assigned TRBD1 or TRBD2 (5 bases each). V lost 4 bases to trimming and J lost 1 base, with 13 bases between them. The CDR3 sequence is 16 residues long. Germline V gene lookup returns CDR1 MGHRA and CDR2 YSYEKL. CDR3 in DNA: TGCGCCAGCAGCCCACCGGGACGGCTGAACACCGGGGAGCTGTTTTTT. The encoded protein is CASSPPGRLNTGELFF.

CDR3 sequence reads: CASRTTSETQYF. For the CDR3, the DNA is TGTGCCAGCAGGACCACCTCGGAGACCCAGTACTTC. The rearrangement joins TRBV6-5 to TRBJ2-5; D not resolved. The CDR3 totals 12 residues. CDR1 and CDR2 from the germline V gene are MNHEY and SVGAGI. Trimming took 6 bases from V and 5 from J, leaving 10 bases between them.

The genes are TRBV4-1 and TRBJ1-2; no clear D gene. Trimming pared 3 bases from V and 2 bases from J, leaving 13 bases between. The germline gives CDR1 MGHRA, CDR2 YSYEKL. CDR3 length: 15 amino acids. CDR3 sequence reads: CASSHPPGGNYGYTF. As DNA, the CDR3 is TGCGCCAGCAGCCACCCCCCGGGCGGGAACTATGGCTACACCTTC.

The genes are TRBV12-3 or TRBV12-4 and TRBJ1-6; 8 bases are a match to TRBD1. Trimming at V came to 6 bases and at J to 8 bases, leaving 3 bases not matched to a gene. The CDR3 has 13 amino acids. The CDR3 spells CASRLTGDSPLHF. In DNA form, the CDR3 reads TGTGCCAGCAGGTTGACAGGGGATTCACCCCTCCACTTT.

The chain combines TRBV6-1 with TRBJ1-2, with a tentative D call TRBD1 (6 bases). The CDR3 consists of 15 residues. Trimming pared 1 base from V and 7 bases from J, leaving 16 bases between. Germline loops: CDR1 MNHNS, CDR2 SASEGT. CDR3 protein: CASSEEATGLFGYTF. CDR3 coding DNA: TGTGCCAGCAGTGAAGAAGCTACAGGGCTTTTTGGCTACACCTTC.

This chain joins TRBV7-9 and TRBJ2-5; D might be TRBD2 (7 bases). The CDR3 runs to 15 residues. V lost 1 base and J lost 2, with 11 bases in between. Germline V gene sequence: CDR1 SEHNR, CDR2 FQNEAQ (reference sequence). The CDR3 protein is CASSLVGGRQETQYF. CDR3 in DNA: TGTGCCAGCAGCTTAGTGGGGGGGCGACAAGAGACCCAGTACTTC.